This T cell receptor beta chain was documented in a study of blood T cell repertoires in COVID-19. Background on the study: Samples of COVID-19 (acute and convalescent) were obtained from the United States, Italy and Spain.

The V and J ends lost 6 bases and 7 bases respectively, with 19 bases between them. The CDR3 runs to 15 residues. Germline lookup yields CDR1 MNHEY and CDR2 SVGAGI. Source study methods: By means of reference gene primer amplification, nucleated cell counts were estimated. Profiling relied on immunoSEQ multiplex PCR, and the TCRdb table lists in-frame clones only, not all of them. V, J and clone size reflect that table, while D and trimming were determined from the DNA. The table records about 67,000 clones, roughly 89% of them present only once. The source of this sequence is an elderly woman with acute or convalescent COVID-19. The chain is built from TRBV6-5 and TRBJ1-5, with D possibly matching TRBD1 (6 bases). The specimen sequenced was peripheral blood. The DNA of the CDR3 is TGTGCCAGCAGACAGGGATGGGCGCAAAGGCAGCCCCAGCATTTT. Its translation is CASRQGWAQRQPQHF.